One T cell receptor (beta chain) is described in this entry. This entry is derived from a study of blood T cell repertoires in COVID-19. Study at large: COVID-19 samples, acute and convalescent, were from the United States, Italy and Spain. In each case, the material was cDNA or gDNA derived from T cells, B-cell-depleted T cells, or PBMCs.

The V end lost 4 bases, the J end lost 3 bases, and 3 bases lay between the germline ends. The CDR3 totals 12 residues. TCRdb's table, derived via immunoSEQ multiplex PCR, lists solely in-frame clones and lacks some. Of 110,000 or so clones detected, around 89% appear once; the ten largest clones hold 19%. The V and J genes are TRBV12-3 or TRBV12-4 and TRBJ1-4; D not resolved. The specimen sequenced was peripheral blood. The TCR sequence derives from a human donor with acute or convalescent COVID-19. The donor label of this sample is uncertain. The CDR3 reads CASSSSNEKLFF. The CDR3, as DNA: TGTGCCAGCAGTTCTTCTAATGAAAAACTGTTTTTT.